Shown below are 9 T cell receptor beta chains from a single sample sequenced in a study of blood T cell repertoires in COVID-19. Assay: immunoSEQ multiplex PCR; the TCRdb copy retains only in-frame clones and omits some. The sample has 200,000 to 250,000 clones, around 90% seen once. The sample taken for sequencing was PBMCs or T cells enriched from blood (not recorded which). Source of these receptors: a man aged 30 to 45 who had been exposed to COVID-19.

This clone was seen only a few times. The gene calls are TRBV5-4 and TRBJ1-1; D possibly corresponds to TRBD1 (6 bases). The CDR3 runs to 14 residues. Per germline, CDR1 SGHNT and CDR2 YYREEE (reference sequence). Between the trimmed V and J ends, which lost 4 bases and 7 bases, there was a span of 17 bases. This CDR3 is CASSPTRGGSEAFF. As DNA, the CDR3 is TGTGCCAGCAGCCCAACAAGGGGGGGAAGTGAAGCTTTCTTT.

For this clone: This CDR3 is also generated by other DNA sequences in the sample. This sequence joins TRBV15 and TRBJ2-3; D is unclear. CDR3 length: 15 residues. V lost 0 bases, J lost 0 bases, and 7 bases lay in between. CDR1 is LNHNV and CDR2 is YYDKDF in the germline V gene (reference sequence). The CDR3 sequence: CATSRDRRSTDTQYF. The DNA for the CDR3 is TGTGCCACCAGCAGAGATCGGCGGAGCACAGATACGCAGTATTTT.

This clone was observed a single time. As DNA, the CDR3 is TGTGCCAGCAGCCGGACGGGGAGAAGCACAGATACGCAGTATTTT. As protein: CASSRTGRSTDTQYF. This rearrangement joins TRBV11-2 to TRBJ2-3, with D maybe TRBD2 (5 bases). CDR1 SGHAT and CDR2 FQNNGV come from the germline V gene. This CDR3 is built from 15 residues. Trimming shortened V by 5 bases and J by 0 bases, and 12 bases separated the two germline ends.

The chain employs TRBV15 and TRBJ2-1; 11 nucleotides agree with TRBD2. V trimming: 9 bases; J trimming: 5 bases; junction bases outside the gene matches: 6. This CDR3 has 14 amino acids. Looked up from germline, CDR1 is LNHNV and CDR2 is YYDKDF (reference sequence). CDR3 bases: TGTGCCACAACAGGGACTAGCGGCGACAATGAGCAGTTCTTC. Translating it yields CATTGTSGDNEQFF. Full variable domain (missing parts from reference TRBV15 and TRBJ2-1): DAMVIQNPRYQVTQFGKPVTLSCSQTLNHNVMYWYQQKSSQAPKLLFHYYDKDFNNEADTPDNFQSRRPNTSFCFLDIRSPGLGDTAMYLCATTGTSGDNEQFFGPGTRLTVL.

This clone was recorded only once. The chain uses TRBV28 and TRBJ1-2; unclear D gene. V was pared by 6 bases and J by 4 bases, with 12 bases between. There are 13 residues in the CDR3. Per germline, CDR1 MDHEN and CDR2 SYDVKM. In DNA form, the CDR3 reads TGTGCCAGCAGGACTACCGGGTCCTATGGCTACACCTTC. Amino acids: CASRTTGSYGYTF.

This chain uses TRBV4-1 with TRBJ2-7, with 7 bases aligning to TRBD1. V shed 4 bases, J shed 2 bases, and the junction held 5 bases outside the gene matches. Germline V gene lookup returns CDR1 MGHRA and CDR2 YSYEKL. The CDR3 consists of 14 residues. For the CDR3, the DNA is TGCGCCAGCAGCCTAAGACAGGGACCCTACGAGCAGTACTTC. Translated: CASSLRQGPYEQYF.

CDR3 bases: TGTGCCAGCAGCCAGAGGTGGGGCGGCGAGCAGTACTTC. Residues: CASSQRWGGEQYF. The chain employs TRBV3-1 (or the pseudogene TRBV3-2) and TRBJ2-7, with D perhaps matching TRBD1 (5 bases). CDR3 length equals 13 residues. Trimming left V 3 bases short and J 6 bases short, with 12 bases between. Germline CDR1 LGHDT, CDR2 YNNKEL (reference sequence).

The rearrangement links TRBV6-1 to TRBJ1-2; the match to TRBD1 covers 7 bases. J lost 8 bases, V lost 1 base, and 7 bases had no gene match. Germline CDR1 and CDR2: MNHNS and SASEGT. This CDR3 has 14 amino acids. The CDR3 DNA reads as TGTGCCAGCAGTGAAGTTAGGGGGCTAGAGGGCTACACCTTC. Residues: CASSEVRGLEGYTF.

The chain couples TRBV7-9 to TRBJ2-1, with TRBD2 as a possible D gene (5 bases). V lost 6 bases to trimming and J lost 7 bases, with 13 bases between them. Germline values: CDR1 SEHNR, CDR2 FQNEAQ (reference sequence). This CDR3 region has 13 residues. The CDR3 protein is CASRLLRDNEQFF. The DNA for the CDR3 is TGTGCCAGCAGATTGCTCCGGGATAATGAGCAGTTCTTC.